These 24 T cell receptor beta chains were all obtained from the same sample, sequenced in a study of cytomegalovirus exposure and HLA in healthy donors. A multiplex PCR was run with 60 Vbeta primers and 13 Jbeta primers. Profiled with immunoSEQ multiplex PCR; TCRdb holds only in-frame clones, not every one. The data contain 110,000 to 150,000 clones, approximately 82% of them singletons. Sequencing used PBMCs. The receptors were gathered from an older woman in good health and CMV-seropositive.

V and J are TRBV5-1 and TRBJ2-7, with D maybe TRBD1 (6 bases). Per the germline V gene, CDR1 is SGHRS and CDR2 is YFSETQ. The V and J ends lost 5 bases and 2 bases respectively, with 11 bases between them. This CDR3 spans 13 amino acids. The CDR3 loop is CASREDRTYEQYF. The CDR3 region has the DNA TGCGCCAGCAGAGAGGACAGAACCTACGAGCAGTACTTC.

V and J are TRBV29-1 and TRBJ2-2, with 10 bases matching TRBD1. The germline gives CDR1 SQVTM, CDR2 ANQGSEA. The V gene end was trimmed by 5 bases and the J gene end by 7 bases; junction bases not matched to a gene: 7. The CDR3 has 14 amino acids. CDR3 nucleotide sequence: TGCAGCGTTCGAAGGGACAGGGGTAGCGGGGAGCTGTTTTTT. Its protein product is CSVRRDRGSGELFF.

The CDR3 DNA reads TGTGCCAGCTCACCTCAAGCCGGTGAGCAGTACTTC. This translates into CASSPQAGEQYF. This sequence joins TRBV18 and TRBJ2-7; D gene ambiguous. CDR1 is KGHSH, CDR2 LQKENI, per germline. The V and J ends lost 3 bases and 7 bases respectively, with 10 bases between them. This CDR3 is 12 amino acids long.

The chain combines TRBV18 with TRBJ2-3; possibly TRBD2 for D (6 bases). The CDR3 extends over 12 amino acids. The germline CDR1 and CDR2 sequences are KGHSH and LQKENI. The ends were cut back, 4 bases at V and 5 bases at J, with 7 bases in the middle. The CDR3 is CASSLGGDTQYF. CDR3 sequence (DNA): TGTGCCAGCTCACTGGGGGGAGATACGCAGTATTTT.

The chain couples TRBV11-2 to TRBJ2-4, with TRBD2 matching 10 bases. The CDR3 is made up of 14 amino acids. Germline V CDR1 and CDR2: SGHAT, FQNNGV. The trim removed 2 bases at V and 7 bases at J, leaving 2 bases unmatched. Written as DNA, the CDR3 is TGTGCCAGCAGCTTAAGAGCGGGAGGGAACATTCAGTACTTC. This codes for CASSLRAGGNIQYF. The entire variable domain, with the rest obtained from reference TRBV11-2 and TRBJ2-4, is as follows: EAGVAQSPRYKIIEKRQSVAFWCNPISGHATLYWYQQILGQGPKLLIQFQNNGVVDDSQLPKDRFSAERLKGVDSTLKIQPAKLEDSAVYLCASSLRAGGNIQYFGAGTRLSVL.

The J gene is TRBJ2-5, the V gene TRBV27; D possibly corresponds to TRBD2 (5 bases). The CDR3 totals 13 residues. Germline CDR1 MNHEY, CDR2 SMNVEV (reference sequence). V was shortened by 6 bases and J by 5 bases, with 13 bases between the two germline ends. CDR3 DNA: TGTGCCAGCAGGGTTGAGGGTTCGGAGACCCAGTACTTC. Protein product: CASRVEGSETQYF.

The chain uses TRBV28 and TRBJ2-1; 9 bases fit TRBD1. The CDR3 is made up of 16 amino acids. Per the germline V gene, CDR1 is MDHEN and CDR2 is SYDVKM. The junction had 7 bases not matched to a gene; V was cut back by 6 bases and J by 1 base. The CDR3 here is CASRDGQGSSYNEQFF. Here the CDR3 DNA reads TGTGCCAGCAGGGATGGACAGGGGTCATCCTACAATGAGCAGTTCTTC.

This clone showed up just once. The chain has TRBV19 and TRBJ1-1, with D unclear. Between the trimmed V and J ends, which lost 4 bases and 1 base, there was a span of 16 bases. This CDR3 is 16 amino acids long. Germline V CDR1 and CDR2: LNHDA, SQIVND (reference sequence). The CDR3 sequence: CASSTQIGRGNTEAFF. For the CDR3, the DNA is TGTGCCAGTAGTACCCAAATCGGACGGGGGAACACTGAAGCTTTCTTT.

The rearrangement links TRBV27 to TRBJ2-7; 9 positions agree with TRBD1. The germline V gene encodes CDR1 MNHEY and CDR2 SMNVEV (reference sequence). CDR3 length equals 13 residues. J lost 5 bases, V lost 5 bases, and 4 bases had no gene match. CDR3 DNA: TGTGCCAGCAGTAAATGGACAGGGGACGAGCAGTACTTC. Protein: CASSKWTGDEQYF.

This chain links TRBV5-6 with TRBJ2-3, with a weak D call TRBD2 (5 bases). The CDR3 covers 16 residues. Germline CDR1 SGHDT, CDR2 YYEEEE. Trimming cost V 4 bases and J 1 base, with 16 bases left between them. The CDR3: CASSPKLGRGTDTQYF. CDR3 DNA sequence: TGTGCCAGCAGCCCCAAGCTGGGGAGAGGCACAGATACGCAGTATTTT.

V usage is TRBV30 and J usage is TRBJ1-5; 12 bases are a match to TRBD1. CDR1 and CDR2 (germline): GTSNPN, SVGIG (reference sequence). V trimming: 2 bases; J trimming: 0 bases; junction bases outside the gene matches: 5. The CDR3 sequence is 17 residues long. For the CDR3, the DNA is TGTGCCTGGAGTAGGGACAGGGGGCCGAATAGCAATCAGCCCCAGCATTTT. Protein: CAWSRDRGPNSNQPQHF.

This chain links TRBV19 with TRBJ2-7, with D possibly TRBD1 on 6 matching bases. Trimming took off 0 bases at V and 4 bases at J, with 13 bases between the two ends. Germline assignment: CDR1 LNHDA and CDR2 SQIVND (reference sequence). The CDR3 is 15 residues long. CDR3 in DNA: TGTGCCAGTAGTATAGATTTAGGGACAAAATACGAGCAGTACTTC. Its translation: CASSIDLGTKYEQYF.

This sequence joins TRBV5-6 and TRBJ2-5, with 9 positions matching TRBD1. With V trimmed by 3 bases and J by 6 bases, 9 bases remained unmatched. Germline-derived CDR1 and CDR2 are SGHDT and YYEEEE. The CDR3 totals 15 residues. CDR3 protein: CASSSPGTGTQTQYF. The CDR3 DNA sequence: TGTGCCAGCAGCTCCCCCGGGACAGGGACGCAGACCCAGTACTTC.

The chain recombines TRBV7-9 with TRBJ1-1, with D possibly being TRBD1 (5 bases). V lost 6 bases to trimming and J lost 5 bases, with 16 bases between them. Germline-derived CDR1 and CDR2 are SEHNR and FQNEAQ (reference sequence). The CDR3 has 14 amino acids. The CDR3: CASSPTGLGTEAFF. CDR3 nucleotides: TGTGCCAGCAGTCCAACAGGTTTGGGGACTGAAGCTTTCTTT.

The chain combines TRBV5-5 with TRBJ1-1; no firm D call. The CDR3 runs to 14 residues. Trimming took off 4 bases at V and 0 bases at J, with 10 bases between the two ends. Germline V gene sequence: CDR1 SGHKS, CDR2 YYEKEE (reference sequence). CDR3: CASSLDPMNTEAFF. CDR3 nucleotides: TGTGCCAGCAGCCTAGATCCTATGAACACTGAAGCTTTCTTT. The variable domain in full, completed from reference TRBV5-5 and TRBJ1-1, reads DAGVTQSPTHLIKTRGQQVTLRCSPISGHKSVSWYQQVLGQGPQFIFQYYEKEERGRGNFPDRFSARQFPNYSSELNVNALLLGDSALYLCASSLDPMNTEAFFGQGTRLTVV.

This chain links TRBV19 with TRBJ2-7; D is perhaps TRBD2 (5 bases). V dropped 4 bases and J dropped 6 bases, with 10 bases sitting between them. This CDR3 has 12 residues. Germline values: CDR1 LNHDA, CDR2 SQIVND (reference sequence). CDR3 nucleotide sequence: TGTGCCAGTAGTACAGTGGGAGTCGAGCAGTACTTC. Protein: CASSTVGVEQYF.

The chain joins TRBV6-5 to TRBJ2-5, with 7 bases lining up with TRBD1. Germline trimming cut 6 bases from V and 5 bases from J; bases unmatched to any gene: 3. The CDR3 is made up of 12 amino acids. Germline assignment: CDR1 MNHEY and CDR2 SVGAGI. CDR3: CASSRGMETQYF. The DNA for the CDR3 is TGTGCCAGCAGCAGGGGGATGGAGACCCAGTACTTC.

The genes are TRBV6-5 and TRBJ2-7; D is uncertain. CDR3 length: 12 amino acids. V shed 8 bases and J shed 0 bases, with 8 bases lying between them. From germline, CDR1 is MNHEY and CDR2 SVGAGI. The CDR3 reads CASSLLSYEQYF. The CDR3, as DNA: TGTGCCAGCTCTCTACTCTCCTACGAGCAGTACTTC.

The chain carries TRBV27 and TRBJ1-1, with 9 positions matching TRBD1. Germline V CDR1 and CDR2: MNHEY, SMNVEV (reference sequence). The J segment lost 0 bases and the V segment lost 7 bases, leaving 3 bases of the junction unmatched. This CDR3 contains 14 residues. The CDR3 protein is CASKDRGMNTEAFF. DNA of the CDR3: TGTGCCAGCAAGGACAGGGGCATGAACACTGAAGCTTTCTTT.

The chain employs TRBV30 and TRBJ1-5; 12 bases agree with TRBD1. V trimming: 3 bases; J trimming: 3 bases; junction bases outside the gene matches: 0. CDR1 is GTSNPN, CDR2 SVGIG, per germline (reference sequence). This CDR3 is 14 amino acids long. CDR3 coding DNA: TGTGCCTGGAGGGGACAGGGGGCCAATCAGCCCCAGCATTTT. Protein product: CAWRGQGANQPQHF.

J is TRBJ2-7 and V is TRBV4-3; 8 bases align to TRBD1. V gave up 4 bases and J gave up 3 bases; unmatched junction bases: 8. This CDR3 comprises 15 residues. Germline V gene lookup returns CDR1 LGHNA and CDR2 YSLEER. CDR3 residues: CASSRRTGRIYEQYF. For the CDR3, the DNA is TGCGCCAGCAGCCGCAGGACAGGGAGGATCTACGAGCAGTACTTC.

This clone showed up just a few times. The CDR3: CASSYGLDWPNTEAFF. The CDR3 nucleotides read TGTGCCAGCAGTTACGGACTCGACTGGCCGAACACTGAAGCTTTCTTT. The chain recombines TRBV6-6 with TRBJ1-1; D unclear. Between the trimmed V and J ends, which lost 2 bases and 1 base, there was a span of 14 bases. From germline, CDR1 is MNHNY and CDR2 SVGAGI (reference sequence). The CDR3 has 16 residues.

This clone was counted once. The rearrangement links TRBV7-9 to TRBJ1-1; possible D gene TRBD1, 6 bases. Trimming removed 5 bases from V and 11 bases from J, with 24 bases in between. CDR1 is SEHNR, CDR2 FQNEAQ, per germline (reference sequence). The CDR3 is 15 amino acids. CDR3 sequence: CASSLNPGDFRAAFF. CDR3 nucleotide sequence: TGTGCCAGCAGCCTAAATCCAGGGGATTTTAGGGCGGCTTTCTTT.

This clone was detected once. The chain is built from TRBV29-1 and TRBJ2-7, with 7 bases aligning to TRBD2. The CDR3 has 11 amino acids. CDR1 is SQVTM, CDR2 ANQGSEA, per germline. V lost 6 bases and J lost 6; bases outside the gene matches: 5. In nucleotides, the CDR3 is TGCAGCGTGGGGGAGGGCGGCGAGCAGTACTTC. Translated: CSVGEGGEQYF.